Below, 7 T cell receptor beta chains from the same sample are listed, as sequenced in a study of T cell responses to AZD1222 COVID-19 vaccine. This table comes from immunoSEQ multiplex PCR, and its TCRdb copy is limited to in-frame clones, with some not included. The sample carries roughly 120,000 clones, 89% recorded once. Sequences were derived from peripheral blood, sampled on day 0 of AZD1222 vaccination. The receptors come from an adult in good health.

This sequence joins TRBV24-1 and TRBJ2-1; D ambiguous. The V gene lost 8 bases and the J gene lost 0 bases, with 10 bases spanning the gap. This CDR3 has 14 residues. Germline V gene sequence: CDR1 KGHDR, CDR2 SFDVKD. This CDR3 is CATKDASSYNEQFF. Here the CDR3 DNA reads TGTGCCACCAAGGACGCGAGCTCCTACAATGAGCAGTTCTTC.

V and J are TRBV5-1 and TRBJ2-6; TRBD2 is a possible D gene (5 bases). The germline gives CDR1 SGHRS, CDR2 YFSETQ. With 4 bases removed from V and 0 bases from J, the gap between germline ends came to 8 bases. The CDR3 loop spans 15 amino acids. In DNA, the CDR3 is TGCGCCAGCAGCGGGAGAAGCTCTGGGGCCAACGTCCTGACTTTC. Its protein product is CASSGRSSGANVLTF.

The rearrangement links TRBV27 to TRBJ2-6; 9 nucleotides line up with TRBD2. Per germline, CDR1 MNHEY and CDR2 SMNVEV (reference sequence). The ends lost 4 bases at V and 4 bases at J; junction bases unmatched: 5. The CDR3 length is 16 residues. In DNA form, the CDR3 reads TGTGCCAGCAGTTCCGCGGGAGGGCTCGGGGCCAACGTCCTGACTTTC. Its translation: CASSSAGGLGANVLTF.

The chain carries TRBV4-1 and TRBJ2-2; no reliable D call. Germline V gives CDR1 MGHRA, CDR2 YSYEKL. This CDR3 spans 16 amino acids. The V end lost 4 bases, the J end lost 0 bases, and 12 bases lay between the germline ends. Here the CDR3 reads CASSPLSTANTGELFF. DNA for the CDR3: TGCGCCAGCAGCCCATTGTCGACTGCGAACACCGGGGAGCTGTTTTTT.

This clone was detected only once. The chain carries TRBV5-1 and TRBJ1-4; 7 bases map to TRBD1. The CDR3 is 13 amino acids. V was pared by 4 bases and J by 6 bases, with 3 bases of the junction left unmatched. In germline, CDR1 is SGHRS, CDR2 YFSETQ. CDR3: CASSTDRDEKLFF. The CDR3 DNA sequence: TGCGCCAGCAGCACCGACAGGGATGAAAAACTGTTTTTT.

The chain combines TRBV10-3 with TRBJ1-2, with a possible D match to TRBD1 (5 bases). This CDR3 has 12 residues. Per germline, CDR1 ENHRY and CDR2 SYGVKD. Trimming removed 2 bases at V and 8 bases at J, with 9 bases between. The CDR3 sequence: CAISEGGTGYTF. CDR3 nucleotides: TGTGCCATCAGTGAGGGGGGGACGGGCTACACCTTC.

The genes are TRBV6-1 and TRBJ2-3, with D tentatively TRBD1 (6 bases). Germline values: CDR1 MNHNS, CDR2 SASEGT. CDR3 length: 13 amino acids. V was trimmed by 5 bases and J by 4 bases, leaving 10 bases between them. CDR3 DNA sequence: TGTGCCAGCAGTTTCTCAGGGGCAGATACGCAGTATTTT. This translates into CASSFSGADTQYF.